Below are 26 T cell receptor beta chains sequenced from a single sample in a study of T-cell reconstitution after alpha-beta-depleted transplantation in children (dated by TCRdb to the mid-2010s). Libraries were made using PCR. Sequencing took place on an Illumina HiSeq 2500. TCR library preparation used molecular barcoding, with unique molecular identifiers applied to normalize quantification of the TCRbeta repertoire. TCRdb passed the public sequencing reads through fastp at Q25 and MiXCR, retaining productive beta sequences. Rows matching on CDR3 protein sequence are summarized as one entry with the most common DNA and genes. The sample data list about 230,000 distinct CDR3 sequences, and 8% to 10% of these were observed just once. Around 6.2% of the sample is in the top ten clones. The starting material was PBMCs from the stem cell graft donor, obtained from the stem cell graft. The receptor set was obtained from a human donor who donated a stem cell graft to a child with acute lymphoblastic leukemia.

The V gene is TRBV29-1, the J gene TRBJ2-2; TRBD2 matches 14 bases. The germline gives CDR1 SQVTM, CDR2 ANQGSEA. Trimming removed 4 bases from V and 6 bases from J; junction bases left unmatched: 13. This CDR3 spans 18 amino acids. The DNA for the CDR3 is TGCAGCGTTGGTCCGGGACTAGCGGGGGCCGGGGCCGCCGGGGAGCTGTTTTTT. Protein product: CSVGPGLAGAGAAGELFF.

This clonotype was counted ten times or more. The chain couples TRBV29-1 to TRBJ2-1; TRBD1 matches at 10 bases. The CDR3 has 13 residues. J lost 6 bases, V lost 7 bases, and 6 bases had no gene match. Germline V gives CDR1 SQVTM, CDR2 ANQGSEA. The CDR3 bases are TGCAGCGCACCGGGACAGGGGATCAATGAGCAGTTCTTC. As protein: CSAPGQGINEQFF.

This clonotype was picked up a small number of times. V is TRBV2 and J is TRBJ1-5; 7 bases map to TRBD1. After removal of 8 bases from V and 7 bases from J, the junction contained 11 bases not matched to a gene. In germline, CDR1 is SNHLY, CDR2 FYNNEI. The CDR3 contains 14 residues. As DNA, the CDR3 is TGTGCCAGCTCCGAGGGGGCGGGGCGACAGCCCCAGCATTTT. It codes for CASSEGAGRQPQHF.

This clonotype was seen a handful of times. This chain's CDR3 is CASSQQPINTEAFF. The CDR3, as DNA: TGCGCTAGTAGCCAGCAGCCCATTAACACTGAAGCTTTCTTT. The chain combines TRBV5-1 with TRBJ1-1; no clear D gene. The CDR3 totals 14 residues. From germline, CDR1 is SGHRS and CDR2 YFSETQ.

With respect to this clonotype: An end of the junction does not agree with germline; a read error may underlie this. The V gene is TRBV6-2 or TRBV6-3, the J gene TRBJ1-1; D call uncertain. Germline V lookup: CDR1 MNHEY, CDR2 SVGEGT. The CDR3 runs to 15 residues. The CDR3, as DNA: TGTGCCAGCATTTACTCGAGCCCCTACCTTACTGAAGCTTTCTTT. Its protein product is CASIYSSPYLTEAFF.

This clonotype turned up a few times. J is TRBJ2-7 and V is TRBV15; D might be TRBD1 (6 bases). V shed 1 base and J shed 0 bases, with 7 bases lying between them. Germline values: CDR1 LNHNV, CDR2 YYDKDF (reference sequence). The CDR3 extends over 14 amino acids. CDR3 residues: CATSRGTDSYEQYF. DNA for the CDR3: TGTGCCACCAGCAGAGGGACAGACTCCTACGAGCAGTACTTC.

This clonotype was seen repeatedly, ten times or more. CDR3 sequence reads: CASSLGPIQETQYF. The CDR3 DNA reads TGTGCCAGCAGCTTAGGGCCCATCCAAGAGACCCAGTACTTC. This rearrangement joins TRBV5-6 to TRBJ2-5; D not certain. The germline gives CDR1 SGHDT, CDR2 YYEEEE. There are 14 residues in the CDR3. The ends were cut back, 2 bases at V and 1 base at J, with 9 bases in the middle.

The chain uses TRBV18 and TRBJ2-7; a weak D match, TRBD1 (5 bases). The CDR3 totals 15 residues. Per the germline V gene, CDR1 is KGHSH and CDR2 is LQKENI. V was pared by 0 bases and J by 0 bases, with 9 bases between. Here the CDR3 reads CASSPPQVRSYEQYF. CDR3 nucleotide sequence: TGTGCCAGCTCACCACCACAGGTCCGCTCCTACGAGCAGTACTTC.

At least ten counts were recorded for this clonotype. The chain couples TRBV7-2 to TRBJ2-1, with 7 bases identical to TRBD1. Germline V lookup: CDR1 SGHTA, CDR2 FQGNSA. This CDR3 has 15 amino acids. After removal of 5 bases from V and 9 bases from J, the junction contained 13 bases not matched to a gene. The CDR3 sequence is CASSLWLDRAGEQFF. The CDR3 bases are TGTGCCAGCAGCCTTTGGCTCGACAGGGCCGGTGAGCAGTTCTTC.

This clonotype was counted at least ten times. The CDR3 loop is CASSYQGVVGGYTF. CDR3 in DNA: TGTGCCAGCAGCTATCAGGGGGTGGTCGGGGGCTACACCTTC. This rearrangement joins TRBV7-8 to TRBJ1-2; 7 bases agree with TRBD1. Germline trimming cut 4 bases from V and 8 bases from J; bases unmatched to any gene: 10. The CDR3 sequence is 14 residues long. Per the germline V gene, CDR1 is SGHVS and CDR2 is FQNEAQ.

This clonotype has ten or more counts. The V and J genes are TRBV12-3 or TRBV12-4 and TRBJ1-1; D unclear. This CDR3 spans 12 amino acids. Trimming pared 3 bases from V and 7 bases from J, leaving 9 bases between. The CDR3 DNA follows: TGTGCCAGCAGTTTGGGCAGCCGTGAAGCTTTCTTT. It translates to CASSLGSREAFF.

The J gene is TRBJ1-5, the V gene TRBV22-1; the table's D call, TRBD1, has no DNA check behind it. TRBV22-1 is a listed pseudogene. The CDR3 is 14 residues long. The CDR3 DNA reads as TGTCCAAACATGGGGGGGAATAGCAATCAGCCCCAGCATTTT. It codes for CPNMGGNSNQPQHF.

CDR3 amino acids: CSARDELAGVIGEQYF. In DNA form, the CDR3 reads TGCAGTGCTAGAGATGAACTAGCGGGGGTTATTGGGGAGCAGTACTTC. The rearrangement links TRBV20-1 to TRBJ2-7; 11 bases are a match to TRBD2. Germline V gene lookup returns CDR1 DFQATT and CDR2 SNEGSKA (reference sequence). The J segment lost 7 bases and the V segment lost 0 bases, leaving 11 bases of the junction unmatched. The length of the CDR3 is 16 residues.

This clonotype was recorded at least ten times. The chain is built from TRBV11-2 and TRBJ1-6; maybe TRBD1 (6 bases). Trimming pared 5 bases from V and 4 bases from J, leaving 9 bases between. CDR1 and CDR2 (germline): SGHAT, FQNNGV. The CDR3 has 14 amino acids. CDR3 sequence reads: CASSVGQYNSPLHF. The CDR3 nucleotides read TGTGCCAGCAGCGTCGGACAGTATAATTCACCCCTCCACTTT. Filled out from reference TRBV11-2 and TRBJ1-6, the complete variable domain reads EAGVAQSPRYKIIEKRQSVAFWCNPISGHATLYWYQQILGQGPKLLIQFQNNGVVDDSQLPKDRFSAERLKGVDSTLKIQPAKLEDSAVYLCASSVGQYNSPLHFGNGTRLTVT.

Ten or more counts support this clonotype. The rearrangement links TRBV7-9 to TRBJ2-5; D is possibly TRBD2 (6 bases). Trimming cost V 5 bases and J 4 bases, with 17 bases left between them. The CDR3 sequence is 15 residues long. The germline gives CDR1 SEHNR, CDR2 FQNEAQ (reference sequence). The CDR3 bases are TGTGCCAGCAGCCCAAAAGCAGGAGGGGCAGAGACCCAGTACTTC. Residues: CASSPKAGGAETQYF.

The chain joins TRBV7-8 to TRBJ1-1, with 9 bases aligning to TRBD1. The germline V gene encodes CDR1 SGHVS and CDR2 FQNEAQ. The CDR3 is made up of 15 amino acids. V dropped 5 bases and J dropped 5; count of bases not matched to a gene: 9. The CDR3 sequence is CASSTTGGLNTEAFF. CDR3 DNA: TGTGCCAGCAGCACAACAGGGGGCCTAAATACTGAAGCTTTCTTT.

The V gene is TRBV4-2, the J gene TRBJ2-1; the D gene is possibly TRBD1 (6 bases). This CDR3 is 14 amino acids long. V was shortened by 4 bases and J by 8 bases, with 15 bases between the two germline ends. CDR1 is LGHNA, CDR2 YNFKEQ, per germline. The CDR3 nucleotides read TGTGCCAGCAGCCCTGGGACAACCCTCGATGAGCAGTTCTTC. It encodes CASSPGTTLDEQFF.

V usage is TRBV12-3 or TRBV12-4 and J usage is TRBJ2-2, with D possibly TRBD1 on 6 matching bases. The CDR3 loop spans 14 amino acids. V was shortened by 7 bases and J by 1 base, with 10 bases between the two germline ends. The CDR3 loop is CASKGQLNTGELFF. CDR3 in DNA: TGTGCCAGCAAAGGACAGTTGAACACCGGGGAGCTGTTTTTT.

This clonotype was observed a handful of times. The V and J genes are TRBV29-1 and TRBJ2-1; TRBD1 agrees at 9 bases. The CDR3 is made up of 16 amino acids. With 3 bases clipped from V and 4 bases from J, the junction kept 10 bases outside the gene matches. The germline gives CDR1 SQVTM, CDR2 ANQGSEA. In DNA form, the CDR3 reads TGCAGCGTTGACTTGTCCGGGACAGGGTTTTACAATGAGCAGTTCTTC. It specifies CSVDLSGTGFYNEQFF.

This clonotype was detected ten times or more. The rearrangement uses TRBV2 and TRBJ1-2; D is ambiguous. Trimming removed 4 bases at V and 8 bases at J, with 17 bases between. The germline V gene encodes CDR1 SNHLY and CDR2 FYNNEI. There are 14 residues in the CDR3. The CDR3 here is CASSGAVPFGGYTF. CDR3 DNA sequence: TGTGCCAGCAGTGGGGCGGTCCCCTTTGGCGGCTACACCTTC.

This clonotype was recorded many times. This rearrangement joins TRBV4-1 to TRBJ1-6, with D uncertain. Trimming removed 1 base from V and 10 bases from J, with 26 bases in between. Germline CDR1 MGHRA, CDR2 YSYEKL. The CDR3 length is 19 residues. CDR3: CASSQGSIIAGVEKSPLHF. The CDR3 DNA sequence: TGCGCCAGCAGCCAAGGCTCAATTATCGCTGGGGTGGAAAAATCACCCCTCCACTTT.

V is TRBV9 and J is TRBJ2-7, with D possibly TRBD2 on 5 matching bases. V shed 0 bases and J shed 3 bases, with 10 bases lying between them. The CDR3 is 14 amino acids. Germline-derived CDR1 and CDR2 are SGDLS and YYNGEE. As DNA, the CDR3 is TGTGCCAGCAGCGTAGAACAGAGGGACTACGAGCAGTACTTC. This translates into CASSVEQRDYEQYF.

This clonotype was seen repeatedly, ten times or more. CDR3 residues: CSAKTLASTDTQYF. For the CDR3, the DNA is TGCAGTGCTAAAACCTTAGCGAGCACAGATACGCAGTATTTT. The chain joins TRBV20-1 to TRBJ2-3; tentatively, D is TRBD2 (5 bases). The CDR3 covers 14 residues. V was trimmed by 4 bases and J by 0 bases, leaving 11 bases between them. The germline V gene encodes CDR1 DFQATT and CDR2 SNEGSKA (reference sequence).

This clonotype was seen many times. The rearrangement links TRBV9 to TRBJ2-7, with D perhaps TRBD1 (5 bases). Per germline, CDR1 SGDLS and CDR2 YYNGEE. CDR3 length equals 12 residues. V dropped 0 bases and J dropped 5 bases, with 6 bases sitting between them. The CDR3 protein is CASSVAGHEQYF. For the CDR3, the DNA is TGTGCCAGCAGCGTAGCAGGGCACGAGCAGTACTTC.

This clonotype was seen a handful of times. CDR3 bases: TGTGCCAGCAGTTACCCAGGGAGTTCTAACTATGGCTACACCTTC. It specifies CASSYPGSSNYGYTF. This chain links TRBV6-2 or TRBV6-3 with TRBJ1-2, with a weak D call TRBD1 (5 bases). CDR3 length equals 15 residues. Germline V gene lookup returns CDR1 MNHEY and CDR2 SVGEGT. Trimming cost V 2 bases and J 0 bases, with 10 bases left between them.

This clonotype was recorded many times. This sequence joins TRBV7-2 and TRBJ1-2; tentatively, D is TRBD1 (5 bases). The V and J ends lost 5 bases and 4 bases respectively, with 17 bases between them. The CDR3 covers 15 residues. Germline loops: CDR1 SGHTA, CDR2 FQGNSA. This CDR3 is CASSPAYDSRYGYTF. CDR3 DNA sequence: TGTGCCAGCAGCCCAGCTTACGACAGTCGCTATGGCTACACCTTC.